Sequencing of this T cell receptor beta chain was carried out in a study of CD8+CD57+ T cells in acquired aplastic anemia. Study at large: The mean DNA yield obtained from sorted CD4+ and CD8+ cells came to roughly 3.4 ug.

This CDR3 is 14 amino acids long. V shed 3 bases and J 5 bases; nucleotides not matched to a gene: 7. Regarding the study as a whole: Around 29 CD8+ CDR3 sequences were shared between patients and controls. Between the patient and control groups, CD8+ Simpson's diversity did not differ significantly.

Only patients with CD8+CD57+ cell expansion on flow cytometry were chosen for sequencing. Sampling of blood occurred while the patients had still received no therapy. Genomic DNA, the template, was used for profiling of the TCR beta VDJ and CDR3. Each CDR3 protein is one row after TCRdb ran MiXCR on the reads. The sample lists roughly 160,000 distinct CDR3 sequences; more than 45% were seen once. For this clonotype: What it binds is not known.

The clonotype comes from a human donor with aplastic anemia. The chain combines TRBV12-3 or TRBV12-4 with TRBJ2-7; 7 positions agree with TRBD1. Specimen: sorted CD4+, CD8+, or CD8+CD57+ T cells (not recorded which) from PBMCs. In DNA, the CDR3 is TGTGCCAGCAGTTTGCGGACAGGTACCGACGAGCAGTACTTC. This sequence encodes CASSLRTGTDEQYF.